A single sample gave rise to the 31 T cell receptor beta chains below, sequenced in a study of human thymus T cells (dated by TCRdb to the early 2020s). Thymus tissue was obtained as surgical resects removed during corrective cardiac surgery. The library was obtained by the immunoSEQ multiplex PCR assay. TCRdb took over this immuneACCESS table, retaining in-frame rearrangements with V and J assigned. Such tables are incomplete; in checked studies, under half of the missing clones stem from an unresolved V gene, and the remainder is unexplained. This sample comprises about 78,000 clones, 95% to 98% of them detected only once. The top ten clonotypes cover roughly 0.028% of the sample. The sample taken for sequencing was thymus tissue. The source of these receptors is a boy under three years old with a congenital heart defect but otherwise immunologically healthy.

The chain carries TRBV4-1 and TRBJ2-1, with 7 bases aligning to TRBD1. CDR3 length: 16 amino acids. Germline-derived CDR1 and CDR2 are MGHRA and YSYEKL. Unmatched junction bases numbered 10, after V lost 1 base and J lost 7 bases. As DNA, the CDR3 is TGCGCCAGCAGCCAAGGCCCGACAGGGTTCCGAAATGAGCAGTTCTTC. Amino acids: CASSQGPTGFRNEQFF.

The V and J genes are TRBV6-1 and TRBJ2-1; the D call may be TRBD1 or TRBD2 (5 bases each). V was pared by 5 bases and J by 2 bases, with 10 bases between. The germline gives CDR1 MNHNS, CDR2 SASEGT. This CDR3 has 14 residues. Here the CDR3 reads CASSPGRPYNEQFF. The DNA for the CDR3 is TGTGCCAGCAGTCCGGGACGTCCCTACAATGAGCAGTTCTTC.

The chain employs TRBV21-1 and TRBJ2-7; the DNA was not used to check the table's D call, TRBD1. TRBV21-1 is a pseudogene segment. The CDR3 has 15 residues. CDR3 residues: CASSKEGTDFHEQYF. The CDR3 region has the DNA TGTGCCAGCAGCAAAGAAGGGACAGATTTCCACGAGCAGTACTTC.

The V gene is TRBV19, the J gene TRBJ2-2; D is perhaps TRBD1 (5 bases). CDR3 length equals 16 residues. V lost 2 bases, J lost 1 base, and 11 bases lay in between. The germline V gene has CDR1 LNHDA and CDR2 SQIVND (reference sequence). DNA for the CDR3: TGTGCCAGTAGTATATCAGGGCGGATGAACACCGGGGAGCTGTTTTTT. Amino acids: CASSISGRMNTGELFF.

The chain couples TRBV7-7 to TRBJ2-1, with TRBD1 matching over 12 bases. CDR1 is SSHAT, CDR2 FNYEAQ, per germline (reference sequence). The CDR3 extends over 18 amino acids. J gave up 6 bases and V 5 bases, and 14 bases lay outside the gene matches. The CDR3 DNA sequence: TGTGCCAGCAGCCCCAGACGGCCGGGACAGGGGGCGGTCAATGAGCAGTTCTTC. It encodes CASSPRRPGQGAVNEQFF.

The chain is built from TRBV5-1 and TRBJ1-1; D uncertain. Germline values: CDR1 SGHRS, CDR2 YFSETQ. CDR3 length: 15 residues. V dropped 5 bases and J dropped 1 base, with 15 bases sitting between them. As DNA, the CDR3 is TGCGCCAGCAGGGAATTTCGAGGTAGGAACACTGAAGCTTTCTTT. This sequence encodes CASREFRGRNTEAFF. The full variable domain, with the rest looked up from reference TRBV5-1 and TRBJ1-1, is KAGVTQTPRYLIKTRGQQVTLSCSPISGHRSVSWYQQTPGQGLQFLFEYFSETQRNKGNFPGRFSGRQFSNSRSEMNVSTLELGDSALYLCASREFRGRNTEAFFGQGTRLTVV.

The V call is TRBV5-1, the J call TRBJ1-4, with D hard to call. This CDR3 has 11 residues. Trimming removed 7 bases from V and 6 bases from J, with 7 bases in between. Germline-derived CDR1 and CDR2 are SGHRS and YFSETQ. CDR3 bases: TGCGCCAGCGGTACGGATGAAAAACTGTTTTTT. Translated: CASGTDEKLFF. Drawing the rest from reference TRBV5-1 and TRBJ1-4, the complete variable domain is KAGVTQTPRYLIKTRGQQVTLSCSPISGHRSVSWYQQTPGQGLQFLFEYFSETQRNKGNFPGRFSGRQFSNSRSEMNVSTLELGDSALYLCASGTDEKLFFGSGTQLSVL.

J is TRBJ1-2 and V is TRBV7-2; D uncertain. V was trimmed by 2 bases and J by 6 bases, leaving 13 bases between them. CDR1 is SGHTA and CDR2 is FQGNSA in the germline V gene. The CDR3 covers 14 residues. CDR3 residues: CASSLKFEGNGYTF. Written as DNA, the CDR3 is TGTGCCAGCAGCTTAAAGTTTGAGGGTAATGGCTACACCTTC. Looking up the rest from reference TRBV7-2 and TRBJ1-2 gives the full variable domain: GAGVSQSPSNKVTEKGKDVELRCDPISGHTALYWYRQSLGQGLEFLIYFQGNSAPDKSGLPSDRFSAERTGGSVSTLTIQRTQQEDSAVYLCASSLKFEGNGYTFGSGTRLTVV.

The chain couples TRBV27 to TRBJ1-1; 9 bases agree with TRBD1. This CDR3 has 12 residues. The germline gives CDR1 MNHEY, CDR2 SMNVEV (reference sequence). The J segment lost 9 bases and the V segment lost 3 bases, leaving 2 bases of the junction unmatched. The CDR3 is CASSLGTGKAFF. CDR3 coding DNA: TGTGCCAGCAGTTTGGGGACAGGGAAAGCTTTCTTT.

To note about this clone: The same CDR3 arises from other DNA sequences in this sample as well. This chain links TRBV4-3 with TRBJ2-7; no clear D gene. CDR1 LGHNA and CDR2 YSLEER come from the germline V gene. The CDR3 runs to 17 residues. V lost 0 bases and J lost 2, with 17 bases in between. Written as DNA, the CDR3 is TGCGCCAGCAGCCAAGAAATGGCCGCCGGGCCTACCTACGAGCAGTACTTC. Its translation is CASSQEMAAGPTYEQYF.

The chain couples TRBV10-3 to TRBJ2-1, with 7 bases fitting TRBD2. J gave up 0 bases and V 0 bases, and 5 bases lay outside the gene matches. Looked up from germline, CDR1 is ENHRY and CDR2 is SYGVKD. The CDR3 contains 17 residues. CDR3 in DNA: TGTGCCATCAGTGAGTCCAAGACTAGCCGCTCCTACAATGAGCAGTTCTTC. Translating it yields CAISESKTSRSYNEQFF.

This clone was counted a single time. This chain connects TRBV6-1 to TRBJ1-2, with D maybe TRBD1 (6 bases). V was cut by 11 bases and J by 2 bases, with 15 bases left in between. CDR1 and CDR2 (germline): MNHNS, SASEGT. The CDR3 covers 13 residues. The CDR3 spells CAARGGRNYGYTF. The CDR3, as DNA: TGTGCCGCCCGAGGGGGGCGAAACTATGGCTACACCTTC.

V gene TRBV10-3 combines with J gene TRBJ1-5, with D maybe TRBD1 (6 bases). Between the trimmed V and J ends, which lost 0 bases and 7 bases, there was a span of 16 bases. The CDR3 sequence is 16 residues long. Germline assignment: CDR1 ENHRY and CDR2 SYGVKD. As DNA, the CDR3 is TGTGCCATCAGTGAGTCGAAAGGGGGTGAGGGGCAGCCCCAGCATTTT. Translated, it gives CAISESKGGEGQPQHF.

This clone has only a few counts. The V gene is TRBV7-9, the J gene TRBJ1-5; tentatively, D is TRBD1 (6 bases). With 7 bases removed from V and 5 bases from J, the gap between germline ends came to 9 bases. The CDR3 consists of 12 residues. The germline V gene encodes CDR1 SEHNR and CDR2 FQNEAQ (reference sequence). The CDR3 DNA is TGTGCCAGCAACTCAGGGGATCAGCCCCAGCATTTT. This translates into CASNSGDQPQHF.

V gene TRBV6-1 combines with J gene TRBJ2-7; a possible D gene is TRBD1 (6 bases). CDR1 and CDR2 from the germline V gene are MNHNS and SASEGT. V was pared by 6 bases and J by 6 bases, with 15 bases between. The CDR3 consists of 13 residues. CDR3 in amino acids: CASSYRDMGEQYF. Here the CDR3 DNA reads TGTGCCAGCAGCTACAGGGATATGGGCGAGCAGTACTTC.

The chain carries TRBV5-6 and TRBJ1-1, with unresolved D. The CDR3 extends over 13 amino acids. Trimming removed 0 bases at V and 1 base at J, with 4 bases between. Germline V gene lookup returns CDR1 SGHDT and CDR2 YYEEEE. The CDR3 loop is CASSLAGNTEAFF. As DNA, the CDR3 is TGTGCCAGCAGCTTGGCCGGGAACACTGAAGCTTTCTTT.

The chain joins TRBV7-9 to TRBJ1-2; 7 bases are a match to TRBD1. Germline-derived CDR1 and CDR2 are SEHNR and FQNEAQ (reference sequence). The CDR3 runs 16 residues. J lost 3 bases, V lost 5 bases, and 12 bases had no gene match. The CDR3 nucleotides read TGTGCCAGCAGCGACCGGACAGGAGCGACCTACTATGGCTACACCTTC. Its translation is CASSDRTGATYYGYTF.

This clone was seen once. CDR3 residues: CASSLSLSGLAGVPDTQYF. The CDR3 nucleotides read TGTGCCAGCAGCTTATCCCTTTCGGGACTAGCGGGGGTCCCAGATACGCAGTATTTT. The chain employs TRBV11-2 and TRBJ2-3; the match to TRBD2 covers 14 bases. V was pared by 2 bases and J by 4 bases, with 11 bases of the junction left unmatched. CDR1 is SGHAT, CDR2 FQNNGV, per germline. CDR3 length equals 19 residues.

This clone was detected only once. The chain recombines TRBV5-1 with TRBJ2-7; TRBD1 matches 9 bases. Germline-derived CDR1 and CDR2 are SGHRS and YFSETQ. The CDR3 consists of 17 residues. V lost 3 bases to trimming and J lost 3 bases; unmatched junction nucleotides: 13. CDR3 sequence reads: CASSWNPGQGSFYEQYF. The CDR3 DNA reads TGCGCCAGCAGCTGGAACCCGGGACAGGGATCCTTCTACGAGCAGTACTTC.

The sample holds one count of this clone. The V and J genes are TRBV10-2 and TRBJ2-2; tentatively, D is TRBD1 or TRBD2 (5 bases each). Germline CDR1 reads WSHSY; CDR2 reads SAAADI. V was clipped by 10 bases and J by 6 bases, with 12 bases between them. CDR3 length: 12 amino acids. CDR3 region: CAIERGPGELFF. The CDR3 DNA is TGCGCCATCGAACGGGGCCCCGGGGAGCTGTTTTTT.

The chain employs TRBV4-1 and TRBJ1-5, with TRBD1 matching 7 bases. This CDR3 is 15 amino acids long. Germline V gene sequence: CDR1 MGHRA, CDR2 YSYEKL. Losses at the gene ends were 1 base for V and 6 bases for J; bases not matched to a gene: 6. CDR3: CASSQAEGAGQPQHF. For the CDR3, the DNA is TGCGCCAGCAGCCAAGCTGAGGGGGCAGGTCAGCCCCAGCATTTT.

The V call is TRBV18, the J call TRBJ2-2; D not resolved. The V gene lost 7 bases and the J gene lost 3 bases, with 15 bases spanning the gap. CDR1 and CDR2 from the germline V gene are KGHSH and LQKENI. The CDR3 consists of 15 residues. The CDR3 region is CASLPPGRDTGELFF. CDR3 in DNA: TGTGCCAGCTTGCCTCCCGGAAGGGACACCGGGGAGCTGTTTTTT.

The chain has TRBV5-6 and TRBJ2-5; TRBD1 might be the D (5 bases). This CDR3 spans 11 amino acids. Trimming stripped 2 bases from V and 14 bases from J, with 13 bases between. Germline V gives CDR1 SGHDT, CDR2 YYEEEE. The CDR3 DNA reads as TGTGCCAGCAGCTTCCAGGACACCCCTTACTTC. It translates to CASSFQDTPYF.

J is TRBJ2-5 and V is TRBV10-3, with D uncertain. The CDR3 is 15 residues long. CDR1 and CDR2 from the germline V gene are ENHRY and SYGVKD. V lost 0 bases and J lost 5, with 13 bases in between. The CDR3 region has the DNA TGTGCCATCAGTGAGTCTCCCACGGTGGGGGAGACCCAGTACTTC. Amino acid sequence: CAISESPTVGETQYF.

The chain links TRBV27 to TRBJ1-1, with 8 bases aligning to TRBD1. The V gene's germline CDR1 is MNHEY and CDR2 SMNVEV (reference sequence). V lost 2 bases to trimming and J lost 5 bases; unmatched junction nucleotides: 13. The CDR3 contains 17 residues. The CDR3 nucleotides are TGTGCCAGCAGTTTAACAGCGGGCAGGGGGCCGGGGACTGAAGCTTTCTTT. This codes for CASSLTAGRGPGTEAFF.

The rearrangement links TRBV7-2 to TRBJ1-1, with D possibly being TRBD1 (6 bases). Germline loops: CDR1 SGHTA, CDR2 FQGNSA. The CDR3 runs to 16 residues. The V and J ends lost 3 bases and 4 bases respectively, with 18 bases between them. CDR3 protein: CASSFPHRVRGTEAFF. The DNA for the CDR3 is TGTGCCAGCAGCTTCCCGCACAGGGTACGGGGCACTGAAGCTTTCTTT.

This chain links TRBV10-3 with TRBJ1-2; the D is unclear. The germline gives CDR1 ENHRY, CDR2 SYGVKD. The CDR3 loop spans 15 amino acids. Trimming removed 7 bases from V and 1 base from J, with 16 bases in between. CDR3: CAIIPRPCCNYGYTF. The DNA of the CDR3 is TGTGCCATCATCCCTCGACCCTGTTGTAACTATGGCTACACCTTC.

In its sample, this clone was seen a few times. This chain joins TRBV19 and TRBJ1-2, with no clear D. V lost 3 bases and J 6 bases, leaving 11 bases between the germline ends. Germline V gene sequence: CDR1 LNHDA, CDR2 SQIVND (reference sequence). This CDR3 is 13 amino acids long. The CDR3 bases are TGTGCCAGTAGTATCTCGGCGTTAAATGGCTACACCTTC. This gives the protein CASSISALNGYTF.

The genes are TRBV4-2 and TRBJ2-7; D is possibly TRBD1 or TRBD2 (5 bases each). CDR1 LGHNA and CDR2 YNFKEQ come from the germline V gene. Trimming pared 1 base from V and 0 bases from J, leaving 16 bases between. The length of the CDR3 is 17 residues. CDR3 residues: CASSQGGLRDLSYEQYF. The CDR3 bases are TGTGCCAGCAGCCAAGGAGGCTTGAGGGACCTCTCCTACGAGCAGTACTTC.

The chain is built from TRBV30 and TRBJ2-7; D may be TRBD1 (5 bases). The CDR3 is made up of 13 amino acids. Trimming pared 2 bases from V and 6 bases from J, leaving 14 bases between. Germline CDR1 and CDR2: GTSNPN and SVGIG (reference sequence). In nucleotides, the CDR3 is TGTGCCTGGAGTAACCAGGGATGTCGCGAGCAGTACTTC. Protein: CAWSNQGCREQYF. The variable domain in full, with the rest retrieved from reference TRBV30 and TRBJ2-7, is SQTIHQWPATLVQPVGSPLSLECTVEGTSNPNLYWYRQAAGRGLQLLFYSVGIGQISSEVPQNLSASRPQDRQFILSSKKLLLSDSGFYLCAWSNQGCREQYFGPGTRLTVT.

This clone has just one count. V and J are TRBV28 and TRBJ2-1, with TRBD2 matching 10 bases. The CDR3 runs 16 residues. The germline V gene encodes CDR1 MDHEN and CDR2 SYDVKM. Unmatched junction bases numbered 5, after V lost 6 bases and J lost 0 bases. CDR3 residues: CASSLAGGLSYNEQFF. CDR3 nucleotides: TGTGCCAGCAGCTTAGCGGGGGGCCTCTCCTACAATGAGCAGTTCTTC. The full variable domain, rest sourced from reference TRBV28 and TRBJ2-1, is DVKVTQSSRYLVKRTGEKVFLECVQDMDHENMFWYRQDPGLGLRLIYFSYDVKMKEKGDIPEGYSVSREKKERFSLILESASTNQTSMYLCASSLAGGLSYNEQFFGPGTRLTVL.